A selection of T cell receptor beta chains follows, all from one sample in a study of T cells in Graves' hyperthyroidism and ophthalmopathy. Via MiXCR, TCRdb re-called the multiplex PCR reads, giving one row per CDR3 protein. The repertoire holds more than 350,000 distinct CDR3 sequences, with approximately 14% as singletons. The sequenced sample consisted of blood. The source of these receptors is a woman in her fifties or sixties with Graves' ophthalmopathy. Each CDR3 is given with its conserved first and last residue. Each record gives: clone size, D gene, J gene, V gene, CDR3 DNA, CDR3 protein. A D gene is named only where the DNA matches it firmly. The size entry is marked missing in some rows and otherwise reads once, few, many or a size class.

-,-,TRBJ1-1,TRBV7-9,TGTGCCAGCAGCTTAGGGGCCGGGGGTAGCACTGAAGCTTTCTTT,CASSLGAGGSTEAFF
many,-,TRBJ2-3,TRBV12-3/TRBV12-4,TGTGCCAGCGGGGCCGGGACCTTCAACACAGATACGCAGTATTTT,CASGAGTFNTDTQYF
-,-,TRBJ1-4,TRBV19,TGTGCCAGTAGCCACCCGGGGGGGACAAATGAAGAACTGTTTTTT,CASSHPGGTNEELFF
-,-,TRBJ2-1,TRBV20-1,TGCAGTGCGATCGGCCCTACCTACAATGAGCAGTTCTTC,CSAIGPTYNEQFF
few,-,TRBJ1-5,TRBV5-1,TGCGCCAGCAGCTTGGGCGGGTACAATCAGCCCCAGCATTTT,CASSLGGYNQPQHF
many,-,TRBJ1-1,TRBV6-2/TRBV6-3,TGTGCCAGCAGTTACTCGGGGAGGGAGGCTGAAGCTTTCTTT,CASSYSGREAEAFF
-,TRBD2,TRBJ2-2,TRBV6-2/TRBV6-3,TGTGCCAGCATTATGGGACTAGCGGTCGGGGAGCTGTTTTTT,CASIMGLAVGELFF
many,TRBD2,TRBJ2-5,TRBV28,TGTGCCAGCAGTTGGAGTCAAAGCGGGAGGACCACGTACTTC,CASSWSQSGRTTYF
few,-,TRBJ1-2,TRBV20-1,TGCAGTGCTAGAATCAGGGCGGTTGGCTACACCTTC,CSARIRAVGYTF
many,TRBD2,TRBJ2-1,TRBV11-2,TGTGCCAGCAGCTTAACTCCCGGGACTAGCGGGAGCTATGAGCAGTTCTTC,CASSLTPGTSGSYEQFF
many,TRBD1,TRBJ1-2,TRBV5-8,TGTGCCAGCAGCTTGTTGGACAGGGAGATGGCCTACACCTTC,CASSLLDREMAYTF
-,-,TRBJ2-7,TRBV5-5,TGTGCCAGCAGTCACCCCCTACAGGGAAGAGCCTACGAGCAGTACTTC,CASSHPLQGRAYEQYF
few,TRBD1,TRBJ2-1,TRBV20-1,TGCAGTGCTAGACCCGGGACAGGGGCTTTCCATGAGCAGTTCTTC,CSARPGTGAFHEQFF
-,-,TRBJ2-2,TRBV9,TGTGCCAGCAGCGTAGAAGGCATGCGAACCGGGGAGCTGTTTTTT,CASSVEGMRTGELFF
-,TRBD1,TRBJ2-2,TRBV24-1,TGTGCCACCAGTGGTGGGACAGGGACTAACACCGGGGAGCTGTTTTTT,CATSGGTGTNTGELFF
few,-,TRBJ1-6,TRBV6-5,TGTGCCAGCAGTTACGCGGGGGCCCAATCACCCCTCCACTTT,CASSYAGAQSPLHF
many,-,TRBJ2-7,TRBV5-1,TGCGCCAGCAGCTTGGCCGGGGGATCGGGACATCGCGAGCAGTACTTC,CASSLAGGSGHREQYF
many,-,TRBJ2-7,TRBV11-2,TGTGCCAGCAGCTTAGAGTTTCGGAACTACGAGCAGTACTTC,CASSLEFRNYEQYF
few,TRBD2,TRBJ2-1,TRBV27,TGTGCCAGCAGTTTATTCGCACTAGGCGGGAGGGGGGCCAATGAGCAGTTCTTC,CASSLFALGGRGANEQFF
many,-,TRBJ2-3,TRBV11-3,TGTGCCAGCAGCCCTCGGGGTAGGGGGTCGCTCACAGATACGCAGTATTTT,CASSPRGRGSLTDTQYF
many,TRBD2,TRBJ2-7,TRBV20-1,TGCAGTGCCCCGGCCGACGGGAGGGCCGGGGAGCAGTACTTC,CSAPADGRAGEQYF
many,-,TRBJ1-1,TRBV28,TGTGCCAGCCACCCGCCGGGGCGGGGGACTGAAGCTTTCTTT,CASHPPGRGTEAFF
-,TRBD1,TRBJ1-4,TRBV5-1,TGCGCCAGCAGCTGGGTCGGACAGGGGTCCGAAAAACTGTTTTTT,CASSWVGQGSEKLFF
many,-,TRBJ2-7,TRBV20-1,TGCAGTGCTAGGGTACTCTCCTACGAGCAGTACTTC,CSARVLSYEQYF
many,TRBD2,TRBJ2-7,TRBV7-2,TGTGCCAGCAGTCTTAGCGGGACTACCGGCTACGAGCAGTACTTC,CASSLSGTTGYEQYF
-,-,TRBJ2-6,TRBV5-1,TGCGCCAGCAGCTCAAACTTACAGGGAACTGGGGCCAACGTCCTGACTTTC,CASSSNLQGTGANVLTF
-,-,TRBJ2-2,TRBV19,TGTGCCAGTAGTTCCCCCGGCCTCACCGGGGAGCTGTTTTTT,CASSSPGLTGELFF
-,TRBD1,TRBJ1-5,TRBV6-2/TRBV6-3,TGTGCCAGCAGTTACCGGGACAGGGGCCAGCCCCAGCATTTT,CASSYRDRGQPQHF
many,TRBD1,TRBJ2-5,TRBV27,TGTGCCAGCACCATCTCCCGACAGGGGGGCGAGACCCAGTACTTC,CASTISRQGGETQYF
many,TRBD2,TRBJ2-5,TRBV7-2,TGTGCCAGCAGCGACCGGACTAGCGGGAGGCGCCAAGAGACCCAGTACTTC,CASSDRTSGRRQETQYF
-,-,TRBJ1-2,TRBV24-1,TGTGCCACCAGTGAAGGACGAAATTATGGCTACACCTTC,CATSEGRNYGYTF
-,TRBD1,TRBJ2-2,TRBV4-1,TGCGCCAGCAGCCCCACCGACAGGGGGAACACCGGGGAGCTGTTTTTT,CASSPTDRGNTGELFF
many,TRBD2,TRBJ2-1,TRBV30,TGTGCCGCCTCTAGCGGGGCACCCTACAATGAGCAGTTCTTC,CAASSGAPYNEQFF
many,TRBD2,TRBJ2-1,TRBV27,TGTGCCAGCAGTTTAACGCGGGAGTCGGCATTGAATGAGCAGTTCTTC,CASSLTRESALNEQFF
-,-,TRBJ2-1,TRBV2,TGTGCCATAGGGAGCTCCTACAATGAGCAGTTCTTC,CAIGSSYNEQFF
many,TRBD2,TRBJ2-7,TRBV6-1,TGTGCCAGCAGTGTTGCGGGAGGATGGTCCTACGAGCAGTACTTC,CASSVAGGWSYEQYF
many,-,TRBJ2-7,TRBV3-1,TGTGCCAGCAGCCGCCAGGCCCTCGGGCAGTCATACGAGCAGTACTTC,CASSRQALGQSYEQYF
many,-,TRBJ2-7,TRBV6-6,TGTGCCAGCAGTTTCCAAGCTAGCAGCGAGCAGTACTTC,CASSFQASSEQYF
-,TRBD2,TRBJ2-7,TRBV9,TGTGCCAGCAGCGTAGAGGCGGGAGCCGACTACGAGCAGTACTTC,CASSVEAGADYEQYF
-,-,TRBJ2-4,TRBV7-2,TGTGCCAGCAGCTTGGGGGGGCTAGCCAAAAACATTCAGTACTTC,CASSLGGLAKNIQYF
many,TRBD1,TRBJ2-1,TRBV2,TGTGCCAGCAGGGGACAGGGAGTGTACAATGAGCAGTTCTTC,CASRGQGVYNEQFF
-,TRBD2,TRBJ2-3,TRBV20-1,TGCAGTGCTGGGGTCGGCCTAGCGGGAAGAGCACACACAGATACGCAGTATTTT,CSAGVGLAGRAHTDTQYF
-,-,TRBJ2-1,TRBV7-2,TGTGCCAGCAGCCCCAGGGGGGGCAACCCCTACAATGAGCAGTTCTTC,CASSPRGGNPYNEQFF
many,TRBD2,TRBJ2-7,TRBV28,TGTGCCACCGAAGGCGGGAGTAACGAGCAGTACTTC,CATEGGSNEQYF
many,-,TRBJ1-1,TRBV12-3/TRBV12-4,TGTGCCAGCAGTTTTATGGGACATAACACTGAAGCTTTCTTT,CASSFMGHNTEAFF